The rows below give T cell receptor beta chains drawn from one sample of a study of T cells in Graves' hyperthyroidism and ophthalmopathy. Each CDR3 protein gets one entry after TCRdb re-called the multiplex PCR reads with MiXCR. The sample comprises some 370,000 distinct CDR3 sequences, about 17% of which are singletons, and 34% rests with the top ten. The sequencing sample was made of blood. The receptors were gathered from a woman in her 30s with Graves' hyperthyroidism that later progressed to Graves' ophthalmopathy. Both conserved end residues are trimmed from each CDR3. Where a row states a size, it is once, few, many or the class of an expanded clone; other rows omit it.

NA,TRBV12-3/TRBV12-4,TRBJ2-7,ASKLRDSSYEQY
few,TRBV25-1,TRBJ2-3,ASSEYRSTDTQY
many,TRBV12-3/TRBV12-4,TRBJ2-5,ASSLLPQETQY
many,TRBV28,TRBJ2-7,ASSPWVNRLYEQY
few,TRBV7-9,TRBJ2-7,ASSSNHPPGKPYEQY
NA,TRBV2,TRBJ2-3,ASSGTSGGTSTDTQY
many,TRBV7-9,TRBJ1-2,ASSSLTDLSNYGYT
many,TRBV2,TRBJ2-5,ASSYRGGQETQY
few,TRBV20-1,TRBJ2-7,SARVGGTSSNEQY
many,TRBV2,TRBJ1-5,ASSPFGVSNQPQH
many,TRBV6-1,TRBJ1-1,ASNQRGGGPNTEAF
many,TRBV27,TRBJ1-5,ASSLSGYNQPQH
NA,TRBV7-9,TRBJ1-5,ASPPNQPQH
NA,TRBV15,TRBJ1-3,ATSRVQYSSSGNTIY
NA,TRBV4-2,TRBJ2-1,ASSQSHEQF
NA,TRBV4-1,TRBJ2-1,ASSQVPGLKSSYNEQF
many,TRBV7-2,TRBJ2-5,ASSLVAGPRETQY
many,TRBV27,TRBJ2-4,ASSLTGYGKNIQY
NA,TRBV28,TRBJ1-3,ASTPGGARSGNTIY
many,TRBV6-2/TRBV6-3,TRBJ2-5,ASSSGKPYQETQY
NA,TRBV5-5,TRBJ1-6,ASSSVEGALYSPLH
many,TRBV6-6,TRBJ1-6,ASSYTDNSPLH
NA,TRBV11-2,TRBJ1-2,ASSTRQKLYGYT
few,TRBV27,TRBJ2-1,ASSLHPVYNEQF
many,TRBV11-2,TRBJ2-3,ASSLVALAFGTQY
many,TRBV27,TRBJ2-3,ASSFAYTDTQY
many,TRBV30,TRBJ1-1,AWSMGMNTEAF
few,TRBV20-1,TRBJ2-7,SAREGYEQY
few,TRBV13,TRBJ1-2,ASSPRTGLYYGYT
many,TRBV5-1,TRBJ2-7,ASSQGQGGSYEQY
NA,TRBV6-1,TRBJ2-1,ASRTDRDNEQF
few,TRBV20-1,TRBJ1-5,SARDKGQGTQPQH
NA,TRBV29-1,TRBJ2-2,SVEEGLTHEQYFGTGTGELF
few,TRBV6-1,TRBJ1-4,ASTRGYRNTNEKLF
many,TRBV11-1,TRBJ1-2,ASSSGQGYGYT
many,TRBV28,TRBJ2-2,ASSFRGLAHSNTGELF
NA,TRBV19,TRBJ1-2,ASSANGYGYT
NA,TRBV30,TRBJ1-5,AWSGGQYNQPQH
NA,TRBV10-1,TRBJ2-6,ASSEFPVSSGANVLT
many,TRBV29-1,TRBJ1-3,SVEDPVRTGFFLPGNTIY
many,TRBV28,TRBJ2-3,ASSSQGPGTDTQY